The 11 T cell receptor beta chains reported below all come from one sample, sequenced in a study of Graves' ophthalmopathy and Graves' hyperthyroidism. Beta-chain TCR CDR3 regions were amplified from RNA transcripts. Amplification began with first-round RT-PCR using HTBI primers, then second-round multiplex PCR was performed. From the multiplex PCR reads, TCRdb called clonotypes with MiXCR, one entry per CDR3 protein. The table lists approximately 330,000 distinct CDR3 sequences, roughly 15% of them singletons. What was sequenced was peripheral blood. The receptors were sampled from an adult man with Graves' ophthalmopathy.

CDR3 protein: CAWSILGTGGTFF. As DNA, the CDR3 is TGTGCCTGGAGTATTCTTGGTACAGGGGGGACATTCTTT. This chain joins TRBV30 and TRBJ1-1; 8 nucleotides line up with TRBD1. V lost 2 bases and J lost 14; bases outside the gene matches: 13. Looked up from germline, CDR1 is GTSNPN and CDR2 is SVGIG (reference sequence). This CDR3 is 13 amino acids long.

This clonotype was counted ten times or more. The rearrangement links TRBV2 to TRBJ2-2; 12 nucleotides match TRBD2. Germline V gene sequence: CDR1 SNHLY, CDR2 FYNNEI. The CDR3 is 15 residues long. With 2 bases clipped from V and 5 bases from J, the junction kept 0 bases outside the gene matches. This chain's CDR3 is CASSELAGGTGELFF. The DNA of the CDR3 is TGTGCCAGCAGTGAACTAGCGGGGGGGACCGGGGAGCTGTTTTTT.

In this sample, this clonotype turned up many times. This chain uses TRBV2 with TRBJ2-5, with 9 bases identical to TRBD1. Germline V lookup: CDR1 SNHLY, CDR2 FYNNEI. This CDR3 has 13 amino acids. Germline trimming cut 7 bases from V and 5 bases from J; bases unmatched to any gene: 5. The CDR3, as DNA: TGTGCCAGCAACAGGGGGCAGAGTGAGACCCAGTACTTC. Translation: CASNRGQSETQYF. Full variable domain (remainder filled in from reference TRBV2 and TRBJ2-5): EPEVTQTPSHQVTQMGQEVILRCVPISNHLYFYWYRQILGQKVEFLVSFYNNEISEKSEIFDDQFSVERPDGSNFTLKIRSTKLEDSAMYFCASNRGQSETQYFGPGTRLLVL.

The chain is built from TRBV2 and TRBJ2-1, with a possible D match to TRBD2 (5 bases). The CDR3 spans 15 residues. Trimming took 6 bases from V and 8 from J, leaving 20 bases between them. From germline, CDR1 is SNHLY and CDR2 FYNNEI. CDR3 amino acids: CASSLLGVSGDEQFF. Written as DNA, the CDR3 is TGTGCCAGCAGCCTACTAGGAGTAAGTGGAGATGAGCAGTTCTTC.

This clonotype came up many times. This chain uses TRBV2 with TRBJ2-7, with 8 bases lining up with TRBD2. The V segment lost 8 bases and the J segment 3 bases; nucleotides outside the gene matches: 9. Germline V gene sequence: CDR1 SNHLY, CDR2 FYNNEI. The CDR3 contains 14 residues. The CDR3 loop reads CASLDSGTSYEQYF. The CDR3 DNA sequence: TGTGCCAGCCTCGATTCCGGGACTAGCTACGAGCAGTACTTC.

This chain links TRBV10-3 with TRBJ2-7; 9 bases match TRBD2. From germline, CDR1 is ENHRY and CDR2 SYGVKD. Unmatched junction bases numbered 14, after V lost 10 bases and J lost 4 bases. The CDR3 covers 15 residues. The CDR3 DNA is TGTGCCACCTACCGTAGCGGGAGAGGAAGTTACGAGCAGTACTTC. This gives the protein CATYRSGRGSYEQYF.

This clonotype was seen ten or more times. The rearrangement links TRBV4-3 to TRBJ1-5, with D uncertain. This CDR3 spans 15 amino acids. Germline V gene lookup returns CDR1 LGHNA and CDR2 YSLEER. V was pared by 1 base and J by 0 bases, with 7 bases between. The CDR3 loop is CASSQVYSSNQPQHF. As DNA, the CDR3 is TGCGCCAGCAGCCAAGTCTACAGTAGCAATCAGCCCCAGCATTTT.

The sample holds many counts of this clonotype. CDR3 in DNA: TGCAGTGCTGGAGTACAGGGGGCTCCTTCTTTAGAGACCCAGTACTTC. This codes for CSAGVQGAPSLETQYF. V gene TRBV20-1 combines with J gene TRBJ2-5; TRBD1 aligns across 9 bases. The length of the CDR3 is 16 residues. V shed 5 bases and J 4 bases; nucleotides not matched to a gene: 14. CDR1 is DFQATT and CDR2 is SNEGSKA in the germline V gene (reference sequence).

This clonotype was observed many times. J is TRBJ1-2 and V is TRBV15; 7 bases fit TRBD1. J lost 2 bases, V lost 1 base, and 7 bases had no gene match. Germline assignment: CDR1 LNHNV and CDR2 YYDKDF (reference sequence). The length of the CDR3 is 16 residues. CDR3 sequence: CATSRGGTALNYGYTF. The CDR3 DNA follows: TGTGCCACCAGCAGAGGCGGGACAGCGCTCAACTATGGCTACACCTTC.

At least ten counts were recorded for this clonotype. The gene calls are TRBV12-3 or TRBV12-4 and TRBJ2-7; D is unclear. This CDR3 comprises 12 residues. The V end was cut by 4 bases, the J end by 5 bases, with 9 bases between. The CDR3 region has the DNA TGTGCCAGCAGTTCTATGTTAGACGAGCAGTACTTC. Its translation is CASSSMLDEQYF.

This clonotype was recorded many times. The V gene is TRBV20-1, the J gene TRBJ2-7; D might be TRBD1 (5 bases). From germline, CDR1 is DFQATT and CDR2 SNEGSKA (reference sequence). Trimming removed 6 bases at V and 5 bases at J, with 20 bases between. This CDR3 spans 14 amino acids. CDR3 region: CSARGSWQGHEQYF. CDR3 DNA sequence: TGCAGTGCAAGGGGTTCATGGCAGGGCCACGAGCAGTACTTC.